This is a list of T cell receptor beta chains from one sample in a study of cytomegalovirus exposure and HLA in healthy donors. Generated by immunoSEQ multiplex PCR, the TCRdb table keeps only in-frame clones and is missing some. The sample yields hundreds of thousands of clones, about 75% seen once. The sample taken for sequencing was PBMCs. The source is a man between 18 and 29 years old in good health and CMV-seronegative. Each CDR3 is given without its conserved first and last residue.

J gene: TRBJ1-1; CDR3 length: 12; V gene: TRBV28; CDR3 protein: ASSPGMGQPEAF
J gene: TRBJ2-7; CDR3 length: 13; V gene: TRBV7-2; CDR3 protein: ASSFGGQGVYEQY
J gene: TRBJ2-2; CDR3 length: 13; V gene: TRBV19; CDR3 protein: ASSPVQGHTGELF
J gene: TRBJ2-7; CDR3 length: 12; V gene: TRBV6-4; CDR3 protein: ASSVTGDSGPQY
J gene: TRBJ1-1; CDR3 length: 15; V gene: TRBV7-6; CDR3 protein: ASSLAVWTGRNTEAF
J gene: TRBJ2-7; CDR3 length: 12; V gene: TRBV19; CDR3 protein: ASSIAGGEDEQY
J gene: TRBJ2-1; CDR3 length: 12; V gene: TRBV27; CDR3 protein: ASSIPGGQDEQF
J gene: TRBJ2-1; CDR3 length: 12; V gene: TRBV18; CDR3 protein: ASSPPSRYNEQF
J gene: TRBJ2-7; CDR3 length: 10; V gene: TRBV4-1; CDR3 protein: ASSPQGYEQY
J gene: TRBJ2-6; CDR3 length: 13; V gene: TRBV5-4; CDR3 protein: AGGGRASGANVLT
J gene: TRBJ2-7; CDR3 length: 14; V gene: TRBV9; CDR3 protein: ASSVGPAELSYEQY
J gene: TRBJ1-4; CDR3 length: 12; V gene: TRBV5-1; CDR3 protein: ASSFQGKGEKLF
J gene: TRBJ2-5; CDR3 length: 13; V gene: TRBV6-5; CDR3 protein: ASSPKKPHKETQY
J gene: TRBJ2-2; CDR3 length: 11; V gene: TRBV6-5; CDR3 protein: ASSRSRTGELF
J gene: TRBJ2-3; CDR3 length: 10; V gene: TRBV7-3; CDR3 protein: ASSLSADTQY
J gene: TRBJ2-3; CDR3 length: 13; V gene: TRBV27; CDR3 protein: ASSPTSGRTDTQY
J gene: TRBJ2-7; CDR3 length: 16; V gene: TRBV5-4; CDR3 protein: ASSLGVVMTGPPYEQY
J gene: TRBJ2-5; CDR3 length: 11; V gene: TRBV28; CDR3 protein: ASSLQAQETQY
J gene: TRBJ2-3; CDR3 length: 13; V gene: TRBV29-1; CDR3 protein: SVDPGGGSTDTQY
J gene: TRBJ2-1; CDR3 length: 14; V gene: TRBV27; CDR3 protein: ASSFLSGSAYNEQF
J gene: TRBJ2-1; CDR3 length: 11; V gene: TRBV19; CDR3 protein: ASSIGLAVEQF
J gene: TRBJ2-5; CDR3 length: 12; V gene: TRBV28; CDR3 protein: ASSPVAGQETQY
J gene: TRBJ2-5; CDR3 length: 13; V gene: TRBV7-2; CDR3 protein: ASSLARQATPEQY
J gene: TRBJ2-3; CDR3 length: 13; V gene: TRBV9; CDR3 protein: ASSVDGERTDTQY
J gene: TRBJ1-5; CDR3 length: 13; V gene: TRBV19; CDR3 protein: ASSFYRGRNQPQH
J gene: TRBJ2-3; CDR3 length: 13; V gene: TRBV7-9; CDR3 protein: ASSLGLAGTDTQY
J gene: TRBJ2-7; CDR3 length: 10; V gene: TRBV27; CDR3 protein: ASRPYSGEQY
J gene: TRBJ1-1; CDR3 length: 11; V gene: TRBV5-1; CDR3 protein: ASSLGRGSEAF
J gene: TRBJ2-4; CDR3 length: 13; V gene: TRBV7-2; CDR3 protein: ASSSQGGTKNIQY
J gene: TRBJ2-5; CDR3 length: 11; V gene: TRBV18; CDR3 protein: ASSPTGQETQY
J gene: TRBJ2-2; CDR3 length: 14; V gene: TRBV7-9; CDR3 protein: ATQTTGTGAPGELF
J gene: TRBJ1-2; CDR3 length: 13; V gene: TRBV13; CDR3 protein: ASRKRSDIHYGYT
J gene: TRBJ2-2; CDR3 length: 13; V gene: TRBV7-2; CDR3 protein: ASSRTSGNTGELF
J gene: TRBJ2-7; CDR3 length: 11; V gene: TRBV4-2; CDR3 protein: ASSQAQNYEQY
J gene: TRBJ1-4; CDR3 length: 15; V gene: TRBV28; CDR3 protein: ASSLFDRGVTNEKLF
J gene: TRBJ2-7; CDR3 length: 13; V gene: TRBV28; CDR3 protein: ASSDQLAGSYEQY
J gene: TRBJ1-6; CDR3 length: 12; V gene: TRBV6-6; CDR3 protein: ASSLPSTGSPLH
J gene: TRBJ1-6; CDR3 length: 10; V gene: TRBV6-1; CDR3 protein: ASRLQGTPLH
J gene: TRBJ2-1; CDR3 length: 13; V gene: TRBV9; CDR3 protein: ASSVGTSGNNEQF
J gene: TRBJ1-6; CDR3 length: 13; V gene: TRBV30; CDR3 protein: AWSHPGQDNSPLH
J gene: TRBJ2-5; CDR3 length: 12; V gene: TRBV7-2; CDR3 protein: ASSPHRGEETQY
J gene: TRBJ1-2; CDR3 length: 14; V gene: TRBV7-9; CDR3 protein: ASSSPRDRGFNGYT
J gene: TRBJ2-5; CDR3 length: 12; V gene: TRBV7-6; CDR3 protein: ASSVEVGQETQY
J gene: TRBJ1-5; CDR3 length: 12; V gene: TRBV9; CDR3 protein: ASSVGGKGQPQH
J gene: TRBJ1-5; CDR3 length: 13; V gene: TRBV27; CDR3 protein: ASGPGQGINQPQH
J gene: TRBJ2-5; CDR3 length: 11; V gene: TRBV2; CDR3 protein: ASSEGQKETQY
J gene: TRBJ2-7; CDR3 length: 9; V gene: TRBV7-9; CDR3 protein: ASSAEYEQY
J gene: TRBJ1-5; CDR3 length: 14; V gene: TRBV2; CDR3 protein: ASRDFRDSNNQPQH
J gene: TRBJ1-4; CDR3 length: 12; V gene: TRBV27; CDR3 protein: ASSPLATNEKLF
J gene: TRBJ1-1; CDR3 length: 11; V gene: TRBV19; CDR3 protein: ASSLGQDTEAF
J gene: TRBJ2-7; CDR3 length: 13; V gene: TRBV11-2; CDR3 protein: ASSASPTGGYEQY
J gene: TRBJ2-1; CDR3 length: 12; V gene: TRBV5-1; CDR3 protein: ASSFQGENNEQF
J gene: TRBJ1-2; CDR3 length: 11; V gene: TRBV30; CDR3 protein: ACLQGALFGYT
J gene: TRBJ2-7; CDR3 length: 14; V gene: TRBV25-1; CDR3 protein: ASSEYRGGIYYEQY
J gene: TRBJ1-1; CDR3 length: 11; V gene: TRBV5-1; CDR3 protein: ASSGQGNTEAF
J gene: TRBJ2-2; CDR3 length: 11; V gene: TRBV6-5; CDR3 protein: ASSYPHTGELF
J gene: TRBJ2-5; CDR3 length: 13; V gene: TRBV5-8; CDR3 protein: ASSPGGGDQETQY
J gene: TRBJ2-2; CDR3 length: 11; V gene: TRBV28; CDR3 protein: ASRRTGQRELF